Detailed here is one T cell receptor beta chain. Using immunoSEQ multiplex PCR, the repertoire was profiled, and TCRdb retains in-frame clones only, with some absent. The sample consists of more than 2,000,000 clones, over 90% of them appearing once. This sample stems from a study of shared clonotypes between healthy human individuals. Trimming left V 0 bases short and J 1 base short, with 15 bases between. The germline V gene has CDR1 LNHNV and CDR2 YYDKDF (reference sequence). CDR3 size: 17 residues. Sequencing was done on a sample of naive CD4+ T cells from PBMCs. The subset is: CD45RA+ positively selected. The chain recombines TRBV15 with TRBJ1-1; tentatively, D is TRBD1 (6 bases). This TCR was sampled from a man younger than 35 in good health. Some clones in this sample may be carry-over from other donors' samples. In DNA, the CDR3 is TGTGCCACCAGCAGAGATCTGGGGGCAGGGAGGAACACTGAAGCTTTCTTT. It codes for CATSRDLGAGRNTEAFF.